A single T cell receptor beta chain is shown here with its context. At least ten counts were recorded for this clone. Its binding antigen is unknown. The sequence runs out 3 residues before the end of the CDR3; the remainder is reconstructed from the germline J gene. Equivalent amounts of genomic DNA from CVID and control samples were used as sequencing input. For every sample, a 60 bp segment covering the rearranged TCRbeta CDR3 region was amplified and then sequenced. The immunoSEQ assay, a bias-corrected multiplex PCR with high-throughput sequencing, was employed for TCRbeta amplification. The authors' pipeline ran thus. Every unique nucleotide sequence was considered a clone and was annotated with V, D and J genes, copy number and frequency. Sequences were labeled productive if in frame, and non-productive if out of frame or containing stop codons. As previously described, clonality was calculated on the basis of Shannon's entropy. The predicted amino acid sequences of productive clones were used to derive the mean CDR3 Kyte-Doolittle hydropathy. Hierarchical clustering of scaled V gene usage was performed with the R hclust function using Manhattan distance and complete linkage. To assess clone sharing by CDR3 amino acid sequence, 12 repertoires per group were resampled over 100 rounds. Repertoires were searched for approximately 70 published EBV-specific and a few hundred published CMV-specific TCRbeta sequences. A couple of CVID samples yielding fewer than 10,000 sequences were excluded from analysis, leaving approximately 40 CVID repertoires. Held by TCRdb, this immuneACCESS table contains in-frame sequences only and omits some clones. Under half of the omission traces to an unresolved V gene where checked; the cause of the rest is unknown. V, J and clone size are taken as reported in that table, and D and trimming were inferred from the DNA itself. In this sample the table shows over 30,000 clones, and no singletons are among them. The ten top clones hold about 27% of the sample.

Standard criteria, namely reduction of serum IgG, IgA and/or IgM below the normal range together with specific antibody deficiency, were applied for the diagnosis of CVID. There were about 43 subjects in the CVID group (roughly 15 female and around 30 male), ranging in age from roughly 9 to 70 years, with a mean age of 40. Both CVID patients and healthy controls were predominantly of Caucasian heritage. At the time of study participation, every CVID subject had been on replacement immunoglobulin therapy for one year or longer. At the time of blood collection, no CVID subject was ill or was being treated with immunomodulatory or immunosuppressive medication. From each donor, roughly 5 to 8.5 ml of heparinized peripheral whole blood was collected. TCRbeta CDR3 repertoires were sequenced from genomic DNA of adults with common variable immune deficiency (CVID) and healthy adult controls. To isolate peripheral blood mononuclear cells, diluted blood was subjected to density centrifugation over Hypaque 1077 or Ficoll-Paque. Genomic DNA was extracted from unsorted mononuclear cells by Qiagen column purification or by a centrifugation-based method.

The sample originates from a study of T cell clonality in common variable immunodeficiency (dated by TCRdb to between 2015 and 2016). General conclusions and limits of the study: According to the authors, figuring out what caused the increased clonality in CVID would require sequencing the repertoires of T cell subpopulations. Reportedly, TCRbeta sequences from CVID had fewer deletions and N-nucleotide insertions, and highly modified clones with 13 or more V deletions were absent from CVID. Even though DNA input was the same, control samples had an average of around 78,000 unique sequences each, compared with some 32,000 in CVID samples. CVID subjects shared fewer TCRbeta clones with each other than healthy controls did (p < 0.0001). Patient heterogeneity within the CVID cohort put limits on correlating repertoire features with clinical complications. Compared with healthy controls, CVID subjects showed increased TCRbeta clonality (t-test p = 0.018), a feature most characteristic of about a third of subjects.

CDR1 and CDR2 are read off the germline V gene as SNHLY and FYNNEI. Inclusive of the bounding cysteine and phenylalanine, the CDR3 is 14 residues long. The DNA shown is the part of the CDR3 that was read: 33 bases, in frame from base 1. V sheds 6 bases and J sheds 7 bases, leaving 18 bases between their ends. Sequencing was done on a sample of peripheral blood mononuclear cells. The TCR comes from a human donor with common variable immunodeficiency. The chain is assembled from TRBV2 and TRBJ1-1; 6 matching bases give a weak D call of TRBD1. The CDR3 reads CASRTGHSVYEAFF. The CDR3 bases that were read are TGTGCCAGCAGGACGGGACACTCGGTTTATGAA. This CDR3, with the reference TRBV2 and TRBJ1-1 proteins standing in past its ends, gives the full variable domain EPEVTQTPSHQVTQMGQEVILRCVPISNHLYFYWYRQILGQKVEFLVSFYNNEISEKSEIFDDQFSVERPDGSNFTLKIRSTKLEDSAMYFCASRTGHSVYEAFFGQGTRLTVV.